The entry below gives a single TCR beta chain sequence along with its context. CDR1 and CDR2 (germline): SEHNR, FQNEAQ (reference sequence). This CDR3 is 13 amino acids long. With 3 bases removed from V and 6 bases from J, the gap between germline ends came to 12 bases. These data are taken from a study of long-term antiretroviral therapy in people with HIV. The assay used was immunoSEQ (version v3.0), run at survey level. Sequenced by immunoSEQ multiplex PCR; TCRdb stores in-frame clones only, minus some. The repertoire has some 43,000 clones, roughly nine tenths of them found once; the top ten carry roughly 5%.

The specimen comprised unsorted PBMCs, sampled 0.1 years before starting antiretroviral therapy. This receptor was taken from a woman between 50 and 59 years old with HIV. The chain combines TRBV7-9 with TRBJ2-7, with D perhaps being TRBD1 or TRBD2 (5 bases each). CDR3 sequence: CASSFPGSAEQYF. DNA of the CDR3: TGTGCCAGCAGCTTCCCAGGGAGCGCCGAGCAGTACTTC.